Below are 20 T cell receptor beta chains sequenced from a single sample in a study of shared clonotypes between healthy human individuals. Sequencing used immunoSEQ multiplex PCR; TCRdb keeps in-frame clones, though not all of them. The sample includes about 2,100,000 clones, 93% of them seen just once. The naive CD8 population came from CD45RO-negative cells selected for CCR7, without terminally differentiated effector memory CD45RA+ cells. The sample comprised naive CD8+ T cells from PBMCs. These receptors came from a man aged 18-30 years in good health. Some clones in this sample may be carry-over from other donors' samples.

The V gene is TRBV9, the J gene TRBJ2-3; TRBD2 matches 7 bases. V gave up 2 bases and J gave up 4 bases; unmatched junction bases: 7. The CDR3 runs to 15 residues. Germline loops: CDR1 SGDLS, CDR2 YYNGEE. The CDR3 DNA reads TGTGCCAGCAGCGTTAAGCGGGACTCCCCAGATACGCAGTATTTT. Translation gives CASSVKRDSPDTQYF.

The chain links TRBV29-1 to TRBJ2-3; D tentatively fits TRBD1 or TRBD2 (6 bases each). V was pared by 1 base and J by 4 bases, with 12 bases between. Germline CDR1 SQVTM, CDR2 ANQGSEA. The CDR3 runs 14 residues. CDR3 sequence: CSVEGGAVADTQYF. CDR3 sequence (DNA): TGCAGCGTTGAAGGGGGGGCAGTGGCAGATACGCAGTATTTT.

This clone was picked up one time. The chain recombines TRBV9 with TRBJ2-3; TRBD2 aligns across 10 bases. Looked up from germline, CDR1 is SGDLS and CDR2 is YYNGEE. After removal of 3 bases from V and 0 bases from J, the junction contained 4 bases not matched to a gene. The CDR3 spans 16 residues. This CDR3 reads CASSDPSGGSTDTQYF. The CDR3 region has the DNA TGTGCCAGCAGCGACCCTAGCGGGGGTAGCACAGATACGCAGTATTTT.

This clone has a single count. The chain recombines TRBV7-9 with TRBJ1-1; D is undetermined. The CDR3 extends over 15 amino acids. V was clipped by 1 base and J by 2 bases, with 11 bases between them. Looked up from germline, CDR1 is SEHNR and CDR2 is FQNEAQ (reference sequence). CDR3 sequence (DNA): TGTGCCAGCAGCTTAGTAGGTCAGCCTAACACTGAAGCTTTCTTT. Encoded protein: CASSLVGQPNTEAFF.

CDR3 nucleotides: TGTGCCAGCAGTTACTCCGGGACCAACAATGAGCAGTTCTTC. Amino acid sequence: CASSYSGTNNEQFF. This chain connects TRBV6-6 to TRBJ2-1, with D perhaps given as TRBD1 or TRBD2 (5 bases each). The CDR3 contains 14 residues. V lost 0 bases, J lost 5 bases, and 8 bases lay in between. CDR1 and CDR2 from the germline V gene are MNHNY and SVGAGI (reference sequence).

The V call is TRBV19, the J call TRBJ1-1; 7 bases are shared with TRBD1. Germline V CDR1 and CDR2: LNHDA, SQIVND (reference sequence). This CDR3 comprises 16 residues. After removal of 0 bases from V and 4 bases from J, the junction contained 8 bases not matched to a gene. The CDR3 region has the DNA TGTGCCAGTAGTATAGACGCCCCACAGGGGAGCACTGAAGCTTTCTTT. It codes for CASSIDAPQGSTEAFF.

The chain joins TRBV19 to TRBJ1-1, with D maybe TRBD1 (6 bases). The ends were cut back, 1 base at V and 5 bases at J, with 14 bases in the middle. The CDR3 is made up of 15 amino acids. Germline assignment: CDR1 LNHDA and CDR2 SQIVND (reference sequence). CDR3 in amino acids: CASSIVLEGETEAFF. The CDR3 DNA reads as TGTGCCAGTAGTATAGTTTTAGAGGGGGAAACTGAAGCTTTCTTT. Full variable domain (rest looked up from reference TRBV19 and TRBJ1-1): DGGITQSPKYLFRKEGQNVTLSCEQNLNHDAMYWYRQDPGQGLRLIYYSQIVNDFQKGDIAEGYSVSREKKESFPLTVTSAQKNPTAFYLCASSIVLEGETEAFFGQGTRLTVV.

Comment on this clone: This sample includes further DNA sequences coding for the same CDR3. This rearrangement joins TRBV18 to TRBJ1-2, with 9 nucleotides matching TRBD1. This CDR3 spans 15 amino acids. The germline gives CDR1 KGHSH, CDR2 LQKENI. V shed 3 bases, J shed 2 bases, and the junction held 4 bases outside the gene matches. CDR3 sequence: CASSPPGQGNYGYTF. For the CDR3, the DNA is TGTGCCAGCTCACCGCCGGGACAGGGAAACTATGGCTACACCTTC.

This chain joins TRBV2 and TRBJ2-1; 9 bases fit TRBD1. Germline loops: CDR1 SNHLY, CDR2 FYNNEI. CDR3 length: 15 residues. After removal of 6 bases from V and 3 bases from J, the junction contained 6 bases not matched to a gene. The CDR3 region has the DNA TGTGCCAGCAGACACAGGGGGCGAAACTACAATGAGCAGTTCTTC. It specifies CASRHRGRNYNEQFF.

The chain employs TRBV19 and TRBJ2-3; no clear D. CDR1 and CDR2 from the germline V gene are LNHDA and SQIVND (reference sequence). V gave up 8 bases and J gave up 4 bases, with 7 bases separating them. The CDR3 is 11 residues long. CDR3 residues: CASCGSDTQYF. As DNA, the CDR3 is TGTGCCAGTTGTGGTTCAGATACGCAGTATTTT.

This clone has a single count. The chain combines TRBV11-2 with TRBJ2-3, with a tentative D call TRBD2 (5 bases). CDR3 size: 16 residues. In germline, CDR1 is SGHAT, CDR2 FQNNGV. V was cut by 5 bases and J by 0 bases, with 15 bases left in between. The DNA for the CDR3 is TGTGCCAGCAGCACCGACGGCGGGTGGAGCACAGATACGCAGTATTTT. This codes for CASSTDGGWSTDTQYF.

The CDR3 sequence: CASSYSSTGRLYF. CDR3 DNA sequence: TGTGCCAGCAGTTACTCCTCGACGGGGAGATTGTACTTC. The rearrangement joins TRBV6-5 to TRBJ2-7; a weak D match, TRBD2 (5 bases). Germline V gene data show CDR1 as MNHEY and CDR2 as SVGAGI. The CDR3 runs to 13 residues. V was clipped by 0 bases and J by 12 bases, with 15 bases between them.

V is TRBV7-3 and J is TRBJ2-2; no firm D call. This CDR3 is built from 14 residues. V was cut by 2 bases and J by 1 base, with 5 bases left in between. Germline lookup yields CDR1 SGHTA and CDR2 FQGTGA. The DNA of the CDR3 is TGTGCCAGCAGCTTATGGCAGAACACCGGGGAGCTGTTTTTT. This translates into CASSLWQNTGELFF.

CDR3 DNA: TGTGCCAGCAGTGATGGTATTATAAATGAGCAGTTCTTC. Amino acid sequence: CASSDGIINEQFF. The chain uses TRBV25-1 and TRBJ2-1; D unclear. Germline CDR1 is MGHDK and CDR2 is SYGVNS. The CDR3 loop spans 13 amino acids. V lost 3 bases to trimming and J lost 7 bases, with 10 bases between them.

With respect to this clone: The same CDR3 also results from other DNA sequences found in this sample. The chain joins TRBV5-6 to TRBJ2-7; 8 nucleotides match TRBD2. Per germline, CDR1 SGHDT and CDR2 YYEEEE. The V and J ends lost 1 base and 3 bases, in that order; junction bases with no gene match: 3. The CDR3 is 14 amino acids. The DNA of the CDR3 is TGTGCCAGCAGCTTGAGGCGGGAGGTCTACGAGCAGTACTTC. Residues: CASSLRREVYEQYF.

This sequence joins TRBV27 and TRBJ2-5, with D perhaps TRBD1 or TRBD2 (6 bases each). This CDR3 comprises 15 residues. Germline loops: CDR1 MNHEY, CDR2 SMNVEV (reference sequence). V lost 6 bases and J lost 5, with 19 bases in between. This CDR3 reads CASSVEWGAGETQYF. The CDR3 region has the DNA TGTGCCAGCAGCGTCGAGTGGGGGGCAGGGGAGACCCAGTACTTC.

The table lists this clone with a count of one. The chain combines TRBV28 with TRBJ1-2; 7 nucleotides agree with TRBD1. Germline CDR1 reads MDHEN; CDR2 reads SYDVKM. The J segment lost 4 bases and the V segment lost 6 bases, leaving 14 bases of the junction unmatched. The CDR3 is 16 amino acids. The CDR3 spells CASSFDRDSESYGYTF. The CDR3 DNA reads as TGTGCCAGCAGCTTCGACCGGGACAGTGAATCCTATGGCTACACCTTC.

The chain combines TRBV29-1 with TRBJ2-3; D remains ambiguous. The CDR3 runs 12 residues. Between the trimmed V and J ends, which lost 0 bases and 11 bases, there was a span of 12 bases. From germline, CDR1 is SQVTM and CDR2 ANQGSEA. The CDR3 DNA reads TGCAGCGTTGAAGAATCCTTTAGGGAGCAGTATTTT. It translates to CSVEESFREQYF.

This chain links TRBV6-7 with TRBJ2-1; 10 nucleotides agree with TRBD1. TRBV6-7 is classed as an ORF, of uncertain function. The CDR3 consists of 14 residues. The V gene end was trimmed by 5 bases and the J gene end by 8 bases; junction bases not matched to a gene: 6. CDR3 DNA sequence: TGTGCCAGCAGTGCCGGGACAGGGGCCCATGAGCAGTTCTTC. Translated, it gives CASSAGTGAHEQFF.

Only one count was recorded for this clone. The CDR3 DNA follows: TGTGCCAGCAGCTGGGCGGGTTCTGAAGCTTTCTTT. Encoded protein: CASSWAGSEAFF. V is TRBV5-5 and J is TRBJ1-1; no clear D gene. This CDR3 has 12 residues. Germline V CDR1 and CDR2: SGHKS, YYEKEE (reference sequence). V was pared by 3 bases and J by 6 bases, with 9 bases between.